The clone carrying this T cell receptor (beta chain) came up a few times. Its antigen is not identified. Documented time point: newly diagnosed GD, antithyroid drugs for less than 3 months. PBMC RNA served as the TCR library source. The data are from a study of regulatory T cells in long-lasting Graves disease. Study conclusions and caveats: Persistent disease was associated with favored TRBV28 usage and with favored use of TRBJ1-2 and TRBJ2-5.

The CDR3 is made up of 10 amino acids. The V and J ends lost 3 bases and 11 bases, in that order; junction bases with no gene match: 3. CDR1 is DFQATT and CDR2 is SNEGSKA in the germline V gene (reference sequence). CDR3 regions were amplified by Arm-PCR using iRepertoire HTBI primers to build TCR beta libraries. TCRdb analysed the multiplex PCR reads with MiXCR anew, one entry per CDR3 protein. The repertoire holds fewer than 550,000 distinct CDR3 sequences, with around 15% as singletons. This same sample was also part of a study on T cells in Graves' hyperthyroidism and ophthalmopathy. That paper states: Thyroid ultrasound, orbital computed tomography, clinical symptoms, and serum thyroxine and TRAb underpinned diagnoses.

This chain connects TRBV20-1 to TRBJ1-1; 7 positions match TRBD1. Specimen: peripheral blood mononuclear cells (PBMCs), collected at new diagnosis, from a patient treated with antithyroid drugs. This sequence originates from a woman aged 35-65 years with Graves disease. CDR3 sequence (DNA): TGCAGTGCTAGGTCGGACAGGGCTTTCTTT. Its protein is CSARSDRAFF.